This TCR beta chain was sequenced during a study of early T cells in non-severe SARS-CoV-2 infection. As for the study in general: It was bulk RNA from unsorted whole blood that was sequenced, and the chains were unpaired.

Study results and limitations: Using VDJdb, the matching emphasized anti-spike CD8 responses while missing private and CD4 specificities.

Individual cDNA molecules were tagged with unique molecular identifiers. TCRdb re-derived calls from the 5' RACE reads in MiXCR, one entry per CDR3 protein. Among about 110,000 distinct CDR3 sequences, around 10% were seen once, and the ten largest hold 2.5% to 4%. V was pared by 11 bases and J by 7 bases, with 21 bases between. The CDR3 is 15 amino acids. Worth noting for this clonotype: Its specificity is unknown.

The receptor comes from an adult who was a healthcare worker with PCR-confirmed SARS-CoV-2 infection or an uninfected control (not recorded which). The sequencing sample was made of whole blood. The V call is TRBV12-3 or TRBV12-4, the J call TRBJ1-6, with TRBD1 as a possible D gene (5 bases). CDR3 bases: TGTGCCTCAACTACCCCGGGAGCAGGGAATTCACCCCTCCACTTT. The encoded protein is CASTTPGAGNSPLHF.